The T cell receptor beta chain under discussion was sequenced for a study of read filtering for tumor transcriptome and immune sequencing. This clonotype was counted at least ten times. Molecular barcoded adaptors covering alpha/delta and beta/gamma chains were used on about 390 ng RNA. One entry per CDR3 protein results from TCRdb running MiXCR on the reads. The profile shows about 39,000 distinct CDR3 sequences, 13% to 15% of them singletons. The CDR3 spans 16 residues. V gave up 4 bases and J gave up 3 bases; unmatched junction bases: 6. CDR1 is MGHRA and CDR2 is YSYEKL in the germline V gene. The origin of this receptor is a donor at least 40 years old with multiple myeloma. The gene calls are TRBV4-1 and TRBJ2-3; TRBD1 matches 11 bases. Source material: a population of CD138-negative cells sorted from bone marrow. This chain's CDR3 is CASSRAGTGGTDTQYF. Here the CDR3 DNA reads TGCGCCAGCAGCCGAGCCGGGACAGGGGGGACAGATACGCAGTATTTT.